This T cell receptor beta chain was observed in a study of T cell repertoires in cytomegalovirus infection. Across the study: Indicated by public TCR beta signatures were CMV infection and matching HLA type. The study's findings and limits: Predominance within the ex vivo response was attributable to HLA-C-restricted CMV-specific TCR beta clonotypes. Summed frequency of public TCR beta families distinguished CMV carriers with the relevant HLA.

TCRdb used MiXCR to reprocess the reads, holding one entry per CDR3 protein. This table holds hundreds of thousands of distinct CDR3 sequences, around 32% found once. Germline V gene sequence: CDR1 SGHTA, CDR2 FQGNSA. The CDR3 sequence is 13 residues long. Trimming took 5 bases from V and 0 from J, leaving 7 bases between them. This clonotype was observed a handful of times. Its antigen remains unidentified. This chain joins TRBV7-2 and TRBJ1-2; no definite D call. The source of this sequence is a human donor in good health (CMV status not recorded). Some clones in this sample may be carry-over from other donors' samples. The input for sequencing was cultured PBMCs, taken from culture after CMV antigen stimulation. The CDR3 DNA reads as TGTGCCAGCAGCCCGGAATCTAACTATGGCTACACCTTC. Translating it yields CASSPESNYGYTF. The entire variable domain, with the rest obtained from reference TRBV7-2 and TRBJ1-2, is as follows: GAGVSQSPSNKVTEKGKDVELRCDPISGHTALYWYRQSLGQGLEFLIYFQGNSAPDKSGLPSDRFSAERTGGSVSTLTIQRTQQEDSAVYLCASSPESNYGYTFGSGTRLTVV.